This T cell receptor (beta chain) appears in the sequencing data of a study of shared clonotypes between healthy human individuals. V was trimmed by 5 bases and J by 0 bases, leaving 22 bases between them. Germline CDR1 reads SGHTA; CDR2 reads FQGTGA. The CDR3 is made up of 18 amino acids. An even split of each subset's genomic DNA across several immunoSEQ plates was performed. TCRdb's copy holds only in-frame clones and misses some; the assay was immunoSEQ multiplex PCR. The sample holds 450,000 to 500,000 clones, about 85% seen once. Those who donated, Caucasian adults without exception, all lived in Nashville, Tennessee. General study findings and limits: Enrolling few donors narrowed the genetic and exposure-history diversity that was represented.

About this clone itself: Its antigen is still unknown.

Sequenced sample: PBMCs. The receptor was isolated from a woman aged 40-49 years in good health. Some clones in this sample may be carry-over from other donors' samples. The chain is built from TRBV7-3 and TRBJ1-1, with D perhaps TRBD1 (5 bases). The CDR3 DNA is TGTGCCAGCAGCCCCCACCACCGGGACCTAGAAATGAACACTGAAGCTTTCTTT. The encoded protein is CASSPHHRDLEMNTEAFF.